The rows below give T cell receptor beta chains drawn from one sample of a study of cytomegalovirus exposure and HLA in healthy donors. Libraries were prepared by immunoSEQ multiplex PCR; TCRdb keeps only in-frame clonotypes and omits some of them. Here the sample spans 120,000 or so clones, roughly 78% being singletons. Specimen: PBMCs. Every receptor here comes from a man aged 25 to 40 in good health and CMV-seropositive. Each CDR3 is given with its conserved first and last residue. D genes are given only for firm matches. The listing skips clone size in some rows; elsewhere it reads once, few, many or a size class.

d_gene,v_gene,abundance,j_gene,CDR3aa,CDR3nt
TRBD1,TRBV6-5,-,TRBJ1-1,CASNEVRDRPAEAFF,TGTGCCAGCAACGAGGTGCGGGACAGACCGGCGGAAGCTTTCTTT
-,TRBV2,-,TRBJ2-7,CASSEGLTGALEQYF,TGTGCCAGCAGTGAAGGACTAACGGGAGCCCTCGAGCAGTACTTC
TRBD1,TRBV27,few,TRBJ1-5,CASSSGTGGTQPQHF,TGTGCCAGCAGTTCGGGGACAGGGGGCACTCAGCCCCAGCATTTT
-,TRBV9,-,TRBJ2-2,CASSVRTRGDTGELFF,TGTGCCAGCAGCGTACGAACCCGCGGGGACACCGGGGAGCTGTTTTTT
TRBD2,TRBV11-2,-,TRBJ2-5,CASSGLAKTQYF,TGTGCCAGCAGCGGACTAGCGAAGACCCAGTACTTC
-,TRBV10-1,-,TRBJ2-3,CASSESVSPGTDTQYF,TGCGCCAGCAGTGAGTCGGTGAGTCCGGGCACAGATACGCAGTATTTT
-,TRBV5-1,-,TRBJ2-3,CASSLTRDFLGDTQYF,TGCGCCAGCAGCCTCACCCGGGACTTTCTGGGGGATACGCAGTATTTT
-,TRBV19,few,TRBJ1-5,CASQGGVGDQPQHF,TGTGCCAGCCAAGGGGGGGTTGGGGATCAGCCCCAGCATTTT
-,TRBV5-4,-,TRBJ1-2,CATLEGGAGGYTF,TGTGCCACCCTCGAGGGGGGGGCGGGCGGCTACACCTTC
TRBD1,TRBV19,-,TRBJ1-1,CASRQDRGTEAFF,TGTGCCAGTAGACAAGACAGGGGGACTGAAGCTTTCTTT
TRBD1,TRBV19,few,TRBJ1-5,CASTNAPTGGNQPQHF,TGTGCCAGTACTAACGCCCCGACAGGGGGCAATCAGCCCCAGCATTTT
-,TRBV11-1,-,TRBJ2-7,CASSLMGEQYF,TGTGCCAGCAGCCTAATGGGCGAGCAGTACTTC
TRBD1,TRBV6-1,once,TRBJ2-7,CASSGDRASYEQYF,TGTGCCAGCAGTGGGGACAGGGCGTCCTACGAGCAGTACTTC
-,TRBV5-1,-,TRBJ2-2,CASSFQGSGELFF,TGCGCCAGCAGCTTCCAGGGTTCCGGGGAGCTGTTTTTT
TRBD1,TRBV11-3,few,TRBJ2-1,CASSLRQGGFNEQFF,TGTGCCAGCAGCCTTCGACAGGGGGGTTTCAATGAGCAGTTCTTC
-,TRBV7-9,-,TRBJ2-1,CASTAPMGPQEQFF,TGTGCCAGCACGGCCCCCATGGGGCCGCAAGAGCAGTTCTTC
-,TRBV4-3,few,TRBJ2-4,CASSQSPNRRGEQNIQYF,TGCGCCAGCAGCCAATCCCCTAATCGCCGGGGAGAACAAAACATTCAGTACTTC
-,TRBV6-4,-,TRBJ1-1,CASSDSEGGATEAFF,TGTGCCAGCAGTGACTCGGAAGGGGGGGCCACTGAAGCTTTCTTT
-,TRBV27,once,TRBJ1-1,CASSLKGATEAFF,TGTGCCAGCAGTTTAAAAGGGGCCACTGAAGCTTTCTTT
TRBD1,TRBV30,few,TRBJ2-7,CAWTGGGEQYF,TGTGCCTGGACAGGGGGCGGCGAGCAGTACTTC
TRBD2,TRBV19,once,TRBJ2-3,CASSILAGGTDTQYF,TGTGCCAGTAGTATTTTGGCGGGAGGGACAGATACGCAGTATTTT
-,TRBV9,-,TRBJ1-3,CASSTGSGNTIYF,TGTGCCAGCAGCACGGGCTCTGGAAACACCATATATTTT
-,TRBV2,-,TRBJ1-2,CASSGSTTNYGYTF,TGTGCCAGCAGTGGGTCGACAACTAACTATGGCTACACCTTC
-,TRBV4-3,-,TRBJ1-1,CASSALVTGNTEAFF,TGCGCCAGCAGCGCCTTGGTGACTGGGAACACTGAAGCTTTCTTT
-,TRBV25-1,few,TRBJ1-1,CASIDRLNTEAFF,TGTGCCAGCATTGACAGGTTGAACACTGAAGCTTTCTTT
TRBD2,TRBV5-1,-,TRBJ2-1,CASSLGRAGGAGNEQFF,TGCGCCAGCAGCTTGGGACGGGCGGGAGGGGCGGGAAATGAGCAGTTCTTC
TRBD1,TRBV7-9,-,TRBJ2-2,CASDRVSGELFF,TGTGCCAGCGACAGGGTCTCCGGGGAGCTGTTTTTT
TRBD1,TRBV27,-,TRBJ2-1,CASSLSGTGYNEQFF,TGTGCCAGCAGTTTATCCGGGACAGGCTACAATGAGCAGTTCTTC
-,TRBV5-5,-,TRBJ1-5,CASSSSGNSNQPQHF,TGTGCCAGCAGCTCGTCAGGCAATAGCAATCAGCCCCAGCATTTT
TRBD2,TRBV4-2,-,TRBJ2-3,CASSQDRTSGSTDTQYF,TGTGCCAGCAGCCAAGATCGGACTAGCGGGAGCACAGATACGCAGTATTTT
-,TRBV19,-,TRBJ1-1,CASTPFPAAMNTEAFF,TGTGCCAGTACCCCCTTCCCGGCGGCAATGAACACTGAAGCTTTCTTT
-,TRBV21-1,-,TRBJ1-5,CASSKACGRVAQPQHF,TGTGCCAGCAGCAAAGCGTGTGGCAGGGTGGCTCAGCCCCAGCATTTT
-,TRBV4-3,-,TRBJ2-3,CASSQDWGRSTDTQYF,TGCGCCAGCAGCCAAGATTGGGGCAGAAGCACAGATACGCAGTATTTT
-,TRBV7-2,once,TRBJ2-3,CASSPSAANRGTQYF,TGTGCCAGCAGCCCCAGTGCGGCCAACCGGGGTACGCAGTATTTT
TRBD1,TRBV30,-,TRBJ2-6,CAWSADLLGQSSGANVLTF,TGTGCCTGGAGTGCAGATCTACTGGGACAGTCCTCTGGGGCCAACGTCCTGACTTTC
-,TRBV11-2,-,TRBJ2-1,CASNIGVGGMGDEQFF,TGTGCCAGCAATATTGGTGTCGGCGGGATGGGCGATGAGCAGTTCTTC
TRBD2,TRBV27,-,TRBJ2-1,CASSSSGRGVNEQFF,TGTGCCAGCAGTTCTAGCGGGAGGGGGGTCAATGAGCAGTTCTTC
TRBD2,TRBV2,-,TRBJ2-5,CASSEETRLAGGPETQYF,TGTGCCAGCAGTGAAGAGACCCGACTAGCGGGAGGGCCCGAGACCCAGTACTTC
-,TRBV15,-,TRBJ1-3,CATSRDQGAGNTIYF,TGTGCCACCAGCAGAGATCAAGGGGCTGGAAACACCATATATTTT
TRBD2,TRBV7-8,-,TRBJ2-3,CASSSGLAGYKDTQYF,TGTGCCAGCAGCTCTGGACTAGCGGGATATAAAGATACGCAGTATTTT
-,TRBV4-1,-,TRBJ1-2,CASSQDSGAHGNYGYTF,TGCGCCAGCAGCCAAGATTCAGGGGCGCATGGTAACTATGGCTACACCTTC
-,TRBV27,-,TRBJ1-2,CASSFIPPDSYGYTF,TGTGCCAGCAGTTTCATCCCGCCGGACAGTTATGGCTACACCTTC
-,TRBV27,-,TRBJ2-7,CASSLSPPGYEQYF,TGTGCCAGCAGTTTATCGCCCCCAGGGTACGAGCAGTACTTC
-,TRBV9,-,TRBJ2-2,CASSVGGYTGELFF,TGTGCCAGCAGCGTAGGCGGATACACCGGGGAGCTGTTTTTT
TRBD2,TRBV5-1,-,TRBJ2-1,CASNSLAGEASYNEQFF,TGCGCCAGCAATTCTCTAGCGGGAGAAGCCTCCTACAATGAGCAGTTCTTC
TRBD2,TRBV6-1,-,TRBJ2-1,CASSETSGSGYKREQFF,TGTGCCAGCAGTGAAACTAGCGGGAGTGGGTATAAGCGTGAGCAGTTCTTC
TRBD1,TRBV4-3,-,TRBJ1-1,CASSLGTGGTEAFF,TGCGCCAGCAGCCTCGGGACAGGGGGCACTGAAGCTTTCTTT
TRBD1,TRBV30,-,TRBJ2-5,CAWVETGIETQYF,TGTGCCTGGGTTGAGACAGGGATAGAGACCCAGTACTTC
-,TRBV19,few,TRBJ1-2,CASTGGYGYTF,TGTGCCAGTACCGGTGGTTATGGCTACACCTTC
TRBD2,TRBV13,-,TRBJ2-1,CASSPPAGMSYNEQFF,TGTGCCAGCAGCCCCCCAGCGGGAATGTCCTACAATGAGCAGTTCTTC